A selection of T cell receptor beta chains follows, all from one sample in a study of T cell repertoires in cytomegalovirus infection. Each CDR3 protein is one row after TCRdb ran MiXCR on the reads. The sample shows a few hundred thousand distinct CDR3 sequences, around 13% of them seen only once. The sample consisted of PBMCs. The receptor source for this set is a human donor in good health (CMV status not recorded). Some clones in this sample may be carry-over from other donors' samples. The CDR3 runs from the conserved cysteine through the conserved F or W. D genes are given only for firm matches. Clone size, where shown, is once, few, many, or a class for clones that have expanded.

cdr3_nt cdr3_aa d_call j_call v_call clone_size
TGCAGTGCTAGAGGATGGGCCGTACCTAACTATGGCTACACCTTC CSARGWAVPNYGYTF NA TRBJ1-2 TRBV20-1 NA
TGTGCCACCAGCAGAGGCACAGGGTATAGCAATCAGCCCCAGCATTTT CATSRGTGYSNQPQHF NA TRBJ1-5 TRBV15 many
TGTGCCAGCAGTTTAATTTCGGGACAGAACACTGAAGCTTTCTTT CASSLISGQNTEAFF NA TRBJ1-1 TRBV12-3/TRBV12-4 many
TGTGCCAGCAGCCAAGGTTGGATCGATCAGCCCCAGCATTTT CASSQGWIDQPQHF NA TRBJ1-5 TRBV6-5 NA
TGTGCCAGCAGTTCCTACCTAGGACAGGGACATGGCTACACCTTC CASSSYLGQGHGYTF TRBD1 TRBJ1-2 TRBV2 many
TGTGCCAGCAGCTTAGGGTCTTCCCGGGGGGGCAATGAGCAGTTCTTC CASSLGSSRGGNEQFF TRBD2 TRBJ2-1 TRBV7-6 many
TGCAGTGCTAGAGAAACAGGGACGAGGGACACTGAAGCTTTCTTT CSARETGTRDTEAFF NA TRBJ1-1 TRBV20-1 NA
TGCAGTGCTAGAGGGCAGAACACCGGGGAGCTGTTTTTT CSARGQNTGELFF NA TRBJ2-2 TRBV20-1 few
TGCGCCAGCAGCCAAGATCGGGCCGTTTGGCACGAGCAGTTCTTC CASSQDRAVWHEQFF NA TRBJ2-1 TRBV4-1 many
TGTGCCAGCAGTTTAATAGCGGGAGTCCCTCGGGGCAATGAGCAGTTCTTC CASSLIAGVPRGNEQFF TRBD2 TRBJ2-1 TRBV28 many
TGCAGCGTTGTCGAGTACCGGGGCACAGATACGCAGTATTTT CSVVEYRGTDTQYF NA TRBJ2-3 TRBV29-1 NA
TGTGCCAGCAGTAATAGAGGGGGGACTAGCGAGATATACACAGATACGCAGTATTTT CASSNRGGTSEIYTDTQYF TRBD2 TRBJ2-3 TRBV4-2 NA
TGTGCCAGCAGTGACCGACAGGGTTGGCAGCCCCAGCATTTT CASSDRQGWQPQHF TRBD1 TRBJ1-5 TRBV6-1 many
TGTGCCAGCAGCTTAGAGGACATCAATCAGCCCCAGCATTTT CASSLEDINQPQHF NA TRBJ1-5 TRBV7-9 few
TGTGCCAGCAGCTGGAACCGGGACCTGTACACAGATACGCAGTATTTT CASSWNRDLYTDTQYF NA TRBJ2-3 TRBV5-6 few
TGTGCCAGCAGCCATGGATTTCAGAGGTCCTACAATGAGCAGTTCTTC CASSHGFQRSYNEQFF NA TRBJ2-1 TRBV7-2 many
TGTGCCAGCAGTTCGGACTACCTATACAATGAGCAGTTCTTC CASSSDYLYNEQFF NA TRBJ2-1 TRBV6-2/TRBV6-3 many
TGTGCCACCCCGGGACCCAACACCGGGGAGCTGTTTTTT CATPGPNTGELFF NA TRBJ2-2 TRBV7-9 many
TGTGCCAGCAGTTTTAGCGGGTACAGCTCCTACAATGAGCAGTTCTTC CASSFSGYSSYNEQFF TRBD2 TRBJ2-1 TRBV5-4 few
TGCAGTGCTGGGAGACAGGCTAACTATGGCTACACCTTC CSAGRQANYGYTF NA TRBJ1-2 TRBV20-1 few
TGTGCCATTCGGTCTGAATTCAATGAGCAGTTCTTC CAIRSEFNEQFF NA TRBJ2-1 TRBV19 NA
TGTGCCAGCAGTGAAGGTTTGGGGGAGGGAGAAGGCTACACCTTC CASSEGLGEGEGYTF NA TRBJ1-2 TRBV6-1 few
TGTGCCAGCAGCTTGGGGGGGGCCAACGTCCTGACTTTC CASSLGGANVLTF NA TRBJ2-6 TRBV7-2 many
TGTGCCAGCAGCTTAGGTCTTTACTCTGGGGCCAACGTCCTGACTTTC CASSLGLYSGANVLTF NA TRBJ2-6 TRBV7-2 many
TGTGCCAGCAGCTTAGACCCTCGCCGAAATAGCAATCAGCCCCAGCATTTT CASSLDPRRNSNQPQHF NA TRBJ1-5 TRBV7-2 many
TGTGCCAGCAGCTTAAGGGAGAGTGCTTTCTTT CASSLRESAFF NA TRBJ1-1 TRBV7-9 many
TGTGCCAGCAGTAGGACAGGGGGAAATCAGCCCCAGCATTTT CASSRTGGNQPQHF TRBD1 TRBJ1-5 TRBV27 many
TGCGCCAGCAGCCCGGACTACCACTCCTACAATGAGCAGTTCTTC CASSPDYHSYNEQFF NA TRBJ2-1 TRBV4-1 many
TGTGCCACCAGTGACATCGGGGGGAACGGGATCAATGAGCAGTTCTTC CATSDIGGNGINEQFF TRBD2 TRBJ2-1 TRBV24-1 few
TGTGCTAGCAGCCCGTTAGGGACTAGCGGATACAATGAGCAGTTCTTC CASSPLGTSGYNEQFF TRBD2 TRBJ2-1 TRBV7-7 NA
TGTGCCAGCAGCTTCTCCGGGACTAGCGTCTACGAGCAGTACTTC CASSFSGTSVYEQYF TRBD2 TRBJ2-7 TRBV11-1 many
TGTGCCAGCAGCTTAGTGGTTCGGCTGAATGAAAAACTGTTTTTT CASSLVVRLNEKLFF NA TRBJ1-4 TRBV7-9 NA
TGTGCCAGCAGTTTCGGGCAGGGGGTTTCCTACGAGCAGTACTTC CASSFGQGVSYEQYF TRBD1 TRBJ2-7 TRBV12-3/TRBV12-4 few
TGTGCCAGCTGCAGGGGGACGACCTACGAGCAGTACTTC CASCRGTTYEQYF TRBD1 TRBJ2-7 TRBV6-6 NA
TGTGCCAGCAGCCCCCTCGGGGACAGCATTAACACCGGGGAGCTGTTTTTT CASSPLGDSINTGELFF TRBD1 TRBJ2-2 TRBV7-6 many
TGTGCCAGCAGCTCGCAACGGACAGGGCTGCAGACCCAGTACTTC CASSSQRTGLQTQYF TRBD1 TRBJ2-5 TRBV7-2 many
TGTGCCAGCAGCCCCCGTCGGGCTAGCGGGAGTATCCACGAGCAGTACTTC CASSPRRASGSIHEQYF TRBD2 TRBJ2-7 TRBV7-9 many
TGCGCCAGCAGTGCCATCGTAGGGAACACTGAAGCTTTCTTT CASSAIVGNTEAFF NA TRBJ1-1 TRBV10-2 NA
TGTGCCAGCTCCGGGACTAGCGGGGGGTTTTTCACAGATACGCAGTATTTT CASSGTSGGFFTDTQYF TRBD2 TRBJ2-3 TRBV6-1 many
TGTGCCAGCAGCGCGACAGGGGGCGAAACCTACGAGCAGTACTTC CASSATGGETYEQYF TRBD1 TRBJ2-7 TRBV28 many
TGTGCCAGCAGTTACTCGACTGGACCCTCCTACAATGAGCAGTTCTTC CASSYSTGPSYNEQFF NA TRBJ2-1 TRBV6-5 NA
TGCAGTGCTAGTTCCCTTAGCGGGAGCATTACCAAAGAGGGCTCCTACAATGAGCAGTTCTTC CSASSLSGSITKEGSYNEQFF TRBD2 TRBJ2-1 TRBV20-1 few
TGTGCCAGCAGCAAGACGAGTACCTCTGGAAACACCATATATTTT CASSKTSTSGNTIYF NA TRBJ1-3 TRBV7-8 many
TGTGCCAGCAGTTTTAGGACAGATAGCTCCTATAATTCACCCCTCCACTTT CASSFRTDSSYNSPLHF NA TRBJ1-6 TRBV28 NA
TGTGCCAGCAGCGATGTCGGCAGGGGGTCCAGCACAGATACGCAGTATTTT CASSDVGRGSSTDTQYF TRBD1 TRBJ2-3 TRBV7-9 many
TGTGCCAGCAGCCCACAGCGGGAGAGGCGCGAGCAGTACTTC CASSPQRERREQYF TRBD2 TRBJ2-7 TRBV7-3 few
TGCGCCAGCAGCCCCGTCCTAGCCGACAATGAGCAGTTCTTC CASSPVLADNEQFF NA TRBJ2-1 TRBV4-3 NA
TGTGCCAGCAGTTCGCAGGGAAACTCCTACAATGAGCAGTTCTTC CASSSQGNSYNEQFF NA TRBJ2-1 TRBV6-2/TRBV6-3 few
TGCGCCAGCAGCCACCCGGGAGGACAGGCCAACAGAGACACCGGGGAGCTGTTTTTT CASSHPGGQANRDTGELFF NA TRBJ2-2 TRBV4-1 NA
TGTGCCAGCAGCTCTAGGACTAGCGGGGGTACTGAGCAGTTCTTC CASSSRTSGGTEQFF TRBD2 TRBJ2-1 TRBV7-9 many
TGCAGTGCTAGGAGGGACAAAAGCGGTGAGCAGTTCTTC CSARRDKSGEQFF NA TRBJ2-1 TRBV20-1 few
TGTGCCAGCAGCCCGGGACAGCCAAGCTTTGAAGCTTTCTTT CASSPGQPSFEAFF TRBD1 TRBJ1-1 TRBV7-3 many
TGTGCCCCCAACAGGGGGCGGAACACTGAAGCTTTCTTT CAPNRGRNTEAFF TRBD1 TRBJ1-1 TRBV2 NA